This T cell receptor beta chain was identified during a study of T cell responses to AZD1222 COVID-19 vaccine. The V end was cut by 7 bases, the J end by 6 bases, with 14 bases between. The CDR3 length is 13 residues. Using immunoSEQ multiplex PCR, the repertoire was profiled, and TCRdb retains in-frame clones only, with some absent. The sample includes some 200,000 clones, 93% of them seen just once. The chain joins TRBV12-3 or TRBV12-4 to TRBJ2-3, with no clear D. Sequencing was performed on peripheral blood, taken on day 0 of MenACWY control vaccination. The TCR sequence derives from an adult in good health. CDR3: CASNWVSKDTQYF. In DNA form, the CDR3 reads TGTGCCAGCAATTGGGTCTCGAAGGATACGCAGTATTTT.